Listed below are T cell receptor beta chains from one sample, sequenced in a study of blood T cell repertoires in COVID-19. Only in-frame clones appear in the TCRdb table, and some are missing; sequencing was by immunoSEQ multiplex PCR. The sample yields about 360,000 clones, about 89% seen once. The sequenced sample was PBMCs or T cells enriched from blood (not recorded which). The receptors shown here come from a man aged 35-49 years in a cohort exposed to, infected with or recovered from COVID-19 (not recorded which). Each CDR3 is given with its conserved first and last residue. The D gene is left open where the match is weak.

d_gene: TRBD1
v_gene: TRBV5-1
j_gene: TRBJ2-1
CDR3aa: CASSTGQVYNEQFF
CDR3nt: TGCGCCAGCAGCACAGGACAGGTTTACAATGAGCAGTTCTTC

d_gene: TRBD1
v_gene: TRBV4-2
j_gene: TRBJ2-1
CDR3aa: CASSQGTGVINEQFF
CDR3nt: TGTGCCAGCAGCCAAGGGACAGGGGTTATCAATGAGCAGTTCTTC

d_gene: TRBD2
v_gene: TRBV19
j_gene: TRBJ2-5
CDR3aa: CASSSQTSGRGKTQYF
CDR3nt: TGTGCCAGTAGTTCTCAGACTAGCGGGAGGGGTAAGACCCAGTACTTC

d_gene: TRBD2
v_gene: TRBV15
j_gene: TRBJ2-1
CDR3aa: CATSRNLAGVRNEQFF
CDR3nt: TGTGCCACCAGCAGGAATCTAGCGGGAGTAAGGAATGAGCAGTTCTTC

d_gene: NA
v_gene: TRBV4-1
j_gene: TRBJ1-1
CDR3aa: CASSEVGQNTEAFF
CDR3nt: TGCGCCAGCAGCGAAGTAGGACAGAACACTGAAGCTTTCTTT

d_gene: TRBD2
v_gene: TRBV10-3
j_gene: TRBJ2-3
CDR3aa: CAITNGSGRDTQYF
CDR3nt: TGTGCCATCACCAACGGTAGCGGGAGAGATACGCAGTATTTT

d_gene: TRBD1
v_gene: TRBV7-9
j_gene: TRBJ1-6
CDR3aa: CASNPGQGYSPLHF
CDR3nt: TGTGCCAGTAACCCTGGACAGGGATATTCACCCCTCCACTTT

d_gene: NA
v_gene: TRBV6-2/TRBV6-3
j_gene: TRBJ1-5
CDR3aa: CASSYRGPGGSNQPQHF
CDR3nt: TGTGCCAGCAGTTACCGGGGACCGGGAGGAAGCAATCAGCCCCAGCATTTT

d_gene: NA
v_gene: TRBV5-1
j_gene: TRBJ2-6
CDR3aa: CASTGAGANVLTF
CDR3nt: TGCGCCAGCACAGGGGCCGGGGCCAACGTCCTGACTTTC

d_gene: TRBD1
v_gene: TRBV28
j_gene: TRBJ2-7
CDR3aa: CASLARTGGEQYF
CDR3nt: TGTGCCAGCCTCGCCCGGACAGGTGGTGAGCAGTACTTC